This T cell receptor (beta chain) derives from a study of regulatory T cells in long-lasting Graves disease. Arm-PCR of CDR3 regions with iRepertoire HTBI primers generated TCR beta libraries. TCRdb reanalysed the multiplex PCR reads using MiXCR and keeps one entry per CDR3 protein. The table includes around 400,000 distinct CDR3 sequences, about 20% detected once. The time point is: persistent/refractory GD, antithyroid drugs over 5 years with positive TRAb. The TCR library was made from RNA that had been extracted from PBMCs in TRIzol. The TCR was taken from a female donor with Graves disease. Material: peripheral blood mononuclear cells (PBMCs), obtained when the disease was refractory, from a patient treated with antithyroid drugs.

CDR3 sequence (DNA): TGCAGTGTGGTCGGGACCACAGATACGCAGTATTTT. This encodes CSVVGTTDTQYF. This rearrangement joins TRBV20-1 to TRBJ2-3; D may be TRBD1 or TRBD2 (5 bases each). Germline V gives CDR1 DFQATT, CDR2 SNEGSKA (reference sequence). CDR3 length: 12 amino acids. The V end was cut by 7 bases, the J end by 2 bases, with 10 bases between.